Each of the 17 T cell receptor beta chains below was sequenced from the same sample in a study of shared clonotypes between healthy human individuals. Clones were sequenced by immunoSEQ multiplex PCR, and TCRdb holds only the in-frame ones, with some missing. The table has around 1.9 million clones, approximately 92% seen once. CD45RO-negative, CCR7-selected cells formed the naive CD8 fraction, which excluded terminally differentiated effector memory CD45RA+ cells. Sequenced input: naive CD8+ T cells from PBMCs. These receptor sequences come from a man younger than 35 in good health. Some clones in this sample may be carry-over from other donors' samples.

The chain is built from TRBV5-1 and TRBJ2-7, with 7 positions matching TRBD2. Germline loops: CDR1 SGHRS, CDR2 YFSETQ. This CDR3 region has 15 residues. With 0 bases clipped from V and 0 bases from J, the junction kept 3 bases outside the gene matches. The CDR3 spells CASSLELAISYEQYF. In DNA, the CDR3 is TGCGCCAGCAGCTTGGAACTAGCGATCTCCTACGAGCAGTACTTC.

As concerns this clone: Different DNA sequences within this sample yield the same CDR3. The genes are TRBV27 and TRBJ2-7; 7 nucleotides agree with TRBD1. The germline gives CDR1 MNHEY, CDR2 SMNVEV (reference sequence). This CDR3 comprises 13 residues. Trimming cost V 3 bases and J 4 bases; bases outside gene matches: 3. CDR3 amino acids: CASSFDRAYEQYF. The CDR3 nucleotides are TGTGCCAGCAGTTTTGACAGGGCGTACGAGCAGTACTTC.

The rearrangement joins TRBV7-6 to TRBJ1-3; D remains ambiguous. CDR3 length equals 16 residues. Germline V gives CDR1 SGHVS, CDR2 FNYEAQ. Between the trimmed V and J ends, which lost 5 bases and 0 bases, there was a span of 14 bases. The CDR3 DNA reads TGTGCCAGCAGCCCGGCCCGGGTCTTCTCTGGAAACACCATATATTTT. It yields the protein CASSPARVFSGNTIYF.

The CDR3 nucleotides are TGCGCCAGCATACGGGGCCGGGGATCAGATACGCAGTATTTT. Protein: CASIRGRGSDTQYF. The chain joins TRBV5-1 to TRBJ2-3; D may be TRBD1 or TRBD2 (5 bases each). Germline V lookup: CDR1 SGHRS, CDR2 YFSETQ. V was trimmed by 6 bases and J by 4 bases, leaving 15 bases between them. This CDR3 contains 14 residues.

Here the CDR3 reads CASSLLRSGGETQYF. The CDR3 coding sequence is TGTGCCAGCAGCCTATTAAGATCGGGCGGCGAGACCCAGTACTTC. V usage is TRBV28 and J usage is TRBJ2-5, with D hard to call. Trimming left V 6 bases short and J 5 bases short, with 19 bases between. The CDR3 extends over 15 amino acids. CDR1 and CDR2 from the germline V gene are MDHEN and SYDVKM.

The chain combines TRBV19 with TRBJ2-2; no firm D call. The ends were cut back, 8 bases at V and 1 base at J, with 8 bases in the middle. This CDR3 is 13 amino acids long. From germline, CDR1 is LNHDA and CDR2 SQIVND (reference sequence). CDR3 region: CASDWGNTGELFF. The CDR3 nucleotides read TGTGCCAGTGACTGGGGGAACACCGGGGAGCTGTTTTTT.

The J gene is TRBJ1-1, the V gene TRBV29-1; D remains unclear. Looked up from germline, CDR1 is SQVTM and CDR2 is ANQGSEA. V was trimmed by 6 bases and J by 10 bases, leaving 18 bases between them. There are 12 residues in the CDR3. In DNA, the CDR3 is TGCAGCGTCGACCTCCAGCCGTCCGGAGCTTTCTTT. This translates into CSVDLQPSGAFF. The entire variable domain, with the rest obtained from reference TRBV29-1 and TRBJ1-1, is as follows: SAVISQKPSRDICQRGTSLTIQCQVDSQVTMMFWYRQQPGQSLTLIATANQGSEATYESGFVIDKFPISRPNLTFSTLTVSNMSPEDSSIYLCSVDLQPSGAFFGQGTRLTVV.

The J gene is TRBJ1-1, the V gene TRBV11-2; possible D gene TRBD1, 6 bases. The CDR3 has 16 amino acids. Deletions cut 3 bases from V and 3 bases from J, with 17 bases between. Germline lookup yields CDR1 SGHAT and CDR2 FQNNGV. The CDR3 region is CASSFREGVGDTEAFF. CDR3 in DNA: TGTGCCAGCAGCTTTCGGGAGGGGGTTGGCGACACTGAAGCTTTCTTT.

The V call is TRBV9, the J call TRBJ2-5, with 10 bases lining up with TRBD2. Germline V gene sequence: CDR1 SGDLS, CDR2 YYNGEE. The CDR3 consists of 16 residues. With V trimmed by 3 bases and J by 5 bases, 10 bases remained unmatched. CDR3 amino acids: CASSEDDTGLAETQYF. The DNA for the CDR3 is TGTGCCAGCAGCGAAGATGATACGGGACTAGCGGAGACCCAGTACTTC.

The V gene is TRBV19, the J gene TRBJ2-1; D is perhaps TRBD2 (6 bases). Trimming cost V 3 bases and J 0 bases, with 15 bases left between them. The CDR3 extends over 17 amino acids. From germline, CDR1 is LNHDA and CDR2 SQIVND (reference sequence). In nucleotides, the CDR3 is TGTGCCAGTAGTATTGAATGGGCGGGGAGCTCCTACAATGAGCAGTTCTTC. Protein product: CASSIEWAGSSYNEQFF.

J is TRBJ2-7 and V is TRBV30; D is unclear. The CDR3 has 15 residues. With 2 bases removed from V and 5 bases from J, the gap between germline ends came to 19 bases. CDR1 and CDR2 (germline): GTSNPN, SVGIG (reference sequence). The CDR3 loop is CAWSPDPPNFHEQYF. The DNA of the CDR3 is TGTGCCTGGAGTCCAGACCCTCCGAATTTCCACGAGCAGTACTTC.

V usage is TRBV4-2 and J usage is TRBJ2-7, with TRBD2 matching over 10 bases. V was clipped by 4 bases and J by 6 bases; unmatched bases: 6. The germline CDR1 and CDR2 sequences are LGHNA and YNFKEQ. There are 14 residues in the CDR3. Here the CDR3 reads CASSPTSGKVEQYF. In DNA, the CDR3 is TGTGCCAGCAGCCCTACTAGCGGGAAAGTCGAGCAGTACTTC.

The chain uses TRBV6-4 and TRBJ2-7; TRBD1 is a possible D gene (6 bases). Trimming stripped 7 bases from V and 4 bases from J, with 14 bases between. CDR3 length: 13 amino acids. The germline V gene has CDR1 MRHNA and CDR2 SNTAGT. The CDR3: CASIPTGLYEQYF. The DNA of the CDR3 is TGTGCCAGCATCCCGACAGGATTATACGAGCAGTACTTC.

The chain combines TRBV27 with TRBJ2-7; D may be TRBD1 or TRBD2 (5 bases each). Germline V gives CDR1 MNHEY, CDR2 SMNVEV (reference sequence). CDR3 length: 18 residues. V lost 0 bases and J 0 bases, leaving 18 bases between the germline ends. The CDR3 protein is CASSLSSPGTLSSYEQYF. The CDR3 coding sequence is TGTGCCAGCAGTTTATCGTCACCCGGGACGCTGAGCTCCTACGAGCAGTACTTC.

The chain has TRBV9 and TRBJ2-7; 8 nucleotides agree with TRBD2. The length of the CDR3 is 15 residues. V lost 2 bases, J lost 3 bases, and 7 bases stayed unmatched. Germline assignment: CDR1 SGDLS and CDR2 YYNGEE. CDR3 in amino acids: CASSVDSGKNYEQYF. The CDR3 DNA reads TGTGCCAGCAGCGTTGATAGCGGGAAAAACTACGAGCAGTACTTC.

Notes on this clone: Other nucleotide sequences in the sample specify the same CDR3. This chain uses TRBV7-6 with TRBJ2-7; D unresolved. This CDR3 spans 14 amino acids. In germline, CDR1 is SGHVS, CDR2 FNYEAQ. Trimming pared 1 base from V and 1 base from J, leaving 8 bases between. The CDR3 spells CASSLGLGSYEQYF. The CDR3 DNA is TGTGCCAGCAGCTTAGGGCTGGGATCCTACGAGCAGTACTTC.

This CDR3 reads CASSFARAKNIQYF. The CDR3 coding sequence is TGTGCCAGCAGTTTTGCGAGAGCCAAAAACATTCAGTACTTC. V is TRBV27 and J is TRBJ2-4; unclear D gene. This CDR3 region has 14 residues. In germline, CDR1 is MNHEY, CDR2 SMNVEV (reference sequence). V lost 3 bases to trimming and J lost 0 bases, with 6 bases between them.